The 27 T cell receptor beta chains below were found in one sample sequenced in a study of CD8+ T cells in alopecia areata. Extracted RNA was reverse transcribed, and the resulting cDNA served as sequencing template. Only in-frame clones appear in the TCRdb table, and some are missing; sequencing was by immunoSEQ multiplex PCR. The sample consists of a few hundred thousand clones, just over 65% of them appearing once. The treatment was: oral pan-JAK inhibitor, 5-10 mg twice daily. The material sequenced was CD4+ T cells sorted from blood, taken at roughly week 45, from a patient treated with tofacitinib. The source is a human donor with alopecia areata.

This clone has just a few counts. The gene calls are TRBV10-2 and TRBJ2-5; 8 positions agree with TRBD2. The CDR3 has 14 residues. CDR1 and CDR2 from the germline V gene are WSHSY and SAAADI. V lost 6 bases and J lost 5; bases outside the gene matches: 8. CDR3 protein: CASRPMSGGETQYF. DNA for the CDR3: TGCGCCAGCAGACCGATGTCGGGAGGGGAGACCCAGTACTTC.

The V call is TRBV30, the J call TRBJ1-5; D is unclear. The CDR3 contains 16 residues. V lost 2 bases and J 1 base, leaving 15 bases between the germline ends. Germline CDR1 is GTSNPN and CDR2 is SVGIG (reference sequence). This CDR3 is CAWSTNSGASNQPQHF. The CDR3 DNA reads as TGTGCCTGGAGTACTAACAGTGGAGCCAGCAATCAGCCCCAGCATTTT.

J is TRBJ2-1 and V is TRBV13, with 8 bases matching TRBD2. This CDR3 region has 16 residues. The V gene's germline CDR1 is PRHDT and CDR2 FYEKMQ (reference sequence). The V gene end was trimmed by 0 bases and the J gene end by 5 bases; junction bases not matched to a gene: 6. The CDR3 nucleotides read TGTGCCAGCAGCTTAGGCCTCAGCGGGGGACACAATGAGCAGTTCTTC. This translates into CASSLGLSGGHNEQFF.

This clone was observed once. The chain combines TRBV29-1 with TRBJ2-2; 8 positions match TRBD1. The CDR3 is made up of 14 amino acids. From germline, CDR1 is SQVTM and CDR2 ANQGSEA. CDR3 residues: CTISGQGNTGELFF. In DNA form, the CDR3 reads TGCACCATAAGCGGACAGGGTAACACCGGGGAGCTGTTTTTT.

V and J are TRBV27 and TRBJ1-2; D gene ambiguous. The germline CDR1 and CDR2 sequences are MNHEY and SMNVEV (reference sequence). This CDR3 spans 15 amino acids. The ends were cut back, 6 bases at V and 8 bases at J, with 22 bases in the middle. CDR3 in amino acids: CASRVSGGQAEGYTF. CDR3 nucleotides: TGTGCCAGCAGAGTTTCGGGCGGGCAGGCAGAGGGCTACACCTTC.

This chain joins TRBV19 and TRBJ1-5, with D unclear. V shed 7 bases and J shed 0 bases, with 13 bases lying between them. CDR1 is LNHDA, CDR2 SQIVND, per germline (reference sequence). The CDR3 is made up of 15 amino acids. In DNA form, the CDR3 reads TGTGCCAGTACTTATGACCAATATAGCAATCAGCCCCAGCATTTT. This gives the protein CASTYDQYSNQPQHF. Supplemented by reference TRBV19 and TRBJ1-5, the full variable domain reads DGGITQSPKYLFRKEGQNVTLSCEQNLNHDAMYWYRQDPGQGLRLIYYSQIVNDFQKGDIAEGYSVSREKKESFPLTVTSAQKNPTAFYLCASTYDQYSNQPQHFGDGTRLSIL.

The J gene is TRBJ1-1, the V gene TRBV30; D possibly corresponds to TRBD1 (6 bases). From germline, CDR1 is GTSNPN and CDR2 SVGIG (reference sequence). V gave up 2 bases and J gave up 7 bases, with 11 bases separating them. CDR3 size: 12 residues. CDR3 bases: TGTGCCTGGAGTAGCGGGACATATGAAGCTTTCTTT. Translating gives CAWSSGTYEAFF.

A few counts support this clone. V gene TRBV14 combines with J gene TRBJ1-1, with 7 nucleotides matching TRBD1. CDR3 length: 13 residues. The V segment lost 7 bases and the J segment 4 bases; nucleotides outside the gene matches: 6. Germline V gene lookup returns CDR1 SGHDN and CDR2 FVKESK. CDR3 coding DNA: TGTGCCAGCAACCGACAGGGTGGCACTGAAGCTTTCTTT. Amino acids: CASNRQGGTEAFF. Full variable domain (remainder filled in from reference TRBV14 and TRBJ1-1): EAGVTQFPSHSVIEKGQTVTLRCDPISGHDNLYWYRRVMGKEIKFLLHFVKESKQDESGMPNNRFLAERTGGTYSTLKVQPAELEDSGVYFCASNRQGGTEAFFGQGTRLTVV.

About this clone: One junction end does not reproduce the germline sequence, and a read error may be involved. The chain is built from TRBV7-2 and TRBJ2-5, with TRBD2 identical over 11 bases. The germline V gene encodes CDR1 SGHTA and CDR2 FQGNSA. The CDR3 is made up of 14 amino acids. DNA for the CDR3: TGTGCCAGCAGCGTAGCGGGGGGGCGGGAGACCCAGTACTTC. Translation: CASSVAGGRETQYF. Variable domain in full (rest from reference TRBV7-2 and TRBJ2-5): GAGVSQSPSNKVTEKGKDVELRCDPISGHTALYWYRQSLGQGLEFLIYFQGNSAPDKSGLPSDRFSAERTGGSVSTLTIQRTQQEDSAVYLCASSVAGGRETQYFGPGTRLLVL.

This rearrangement joins TRBV29-1 to TRBJ2-1; TRBD2 matches at 10 bases. The V gene's germline CDR1 is SQVTM and CDR2 ANQGSEA. Unmatched junction bases numbered 3, after V lost 4 bases and J lost 0 bases. This CDR3 has 15 amino acids. CDR3 loop: CSVAAGGPSYNEQFF. The CDR3, as DNA: TGCAGCGTTGCAGCGGGGGGGCCCTCCTACAATGAGCAGTTCTTC.

The rearrangement uses TRBV6-5 and TRBJ2-3; TRBD2 might be the D (7 bases). The CDR3 is 15 residues long. Trimming cost V 4 bases and J 3 bases, with 14 bases left between them. In germline, CDR1 is MNHEY, CDR2 SVGAGI. CDR3 protein: CASSSRGAETDTQYF. In DNA form, the CDR3 reads TGTGCCAGCAGTTCCCGGGGGGCCGAGACAGATACGCAGTATTTT.

This chain connects TRBV10-3 to TRBJ2-6, with D hard to call. Trimming shortened V by 0 bases and J by 2 bases, and 14 bases separated the two germline ends. Germline-derived CDR1 and CDR2 are ENHRY and SYGVKD. This CDR3 is 18 amino acids long. This CDR3 is CAISESVRFGAGANVLTF. In DNA form, the CDR3 reads TGTGCCATCAGTGAGTCGGTCAGATTCGGAGCTGGGGCCAACGTCCTGACTTTC.

V is TRBV10-3 and J is TRBJ2-7; the match to TRBD1 covers 9 bases. V was pared by 6 bases and J by 0 bases, with 12 bases of the junction left unmatched. Germline V lookup: CDR1 ENHRY, CDR2 SYGVKD. The CDR3 contains 17 residues. Here the CDR3 reads CAIRGTGSSGSSYEQYF. The CDR3 nucleotides are TGTGCCATCAGGGGGACAGGGTCTAGCGGTAGCTCCTACGAGCAGTACTTC.

The chain employs TRBV7-2 and TRBJ2-1; D unresolved. Trimming removed 2 bases from V and 8 bases from J, with 7 bases in between. Germline-derived CDR1 and CDR2 are SGHTA and FQGNSA. The CDR3 spans 12 residues. Here the CDR3 DNA reads TGTGCCAGCAGCTTAATGGCGGATGAGCAGTTCTTC. This encodes CASSLMADEQFF.

V and J are TRBV6-4 and TRBJ2-7; D unresolved. V was shortened by 4 bases and J by 4 bases, with 5 bases between the two germline ends. The CDR3 is 11 residues long. Germline V gives CDR1 MRHNA, CDR2 SNTAGT. The CDR3 is CASSGVYEQYF. The CDR3 DNA reads as TGTGCCAGCAGTGGCGTATACGAGCAGTACTTC.

The V gene is TRBV29-1, the J gene TRBJ1-1; TRBD1 matches 7 bases. There are 10 residues in the CDR3. Germline V gives CDR1 SQVTM, CDR2 ANQGSEA. J was trimmed by 10 bases and V by 5 bases; bases with no gene match: 4. The CDR3 coding sequence is TGCAGCGTTCGACAGGGTGGAGCTTTCTTT. As protein: CSVRQGGAFF.

V and J are TRBV27 and TRBJ1-2; D remains ambiguous. The germline V gene encodes CDR1 MNHEY and CDR2 SMNVEV (reference sequence). This CDR3 is 15 amino acids long. Deletions cut 8 bases from V and 3 bases from J, with 19 bases between. The DNA for the CDR3 is TGTGCCAGCGGCACAACCCAAGAACGTCACTATGGCTACACCTTC. As protein: CASGTTQERHYGYTF.

The CDR3 sequence: CATLIGTTGELFF. The CDR3 DNA reads as TGTGCCACCCTCATCGGGACCACCGGGGAGCTGTTTTTT. The genes are TRBV7-2 and TRBJ2-2, with D perhaps given as TRBD1 or TRBD2 (5 bases each). V was shortened by 10 bases and J by 4 bases, with 13 bases between the two germline ends. The length of the CDR3 is 13 residues. Germline V gene data show CDR1 as SGHTA and CDR2 as FQGNSA.

This chain connects TRBV5-6 to TRBJ1-2; 7 nucleotides agree with TRBD1. The germline CDR1 and CDR2 sequences are SGHDT and YYEEEE. The junction had 4 bases not matched to a gene; V was cut back by 2 bases and J by 3 bases. The CDR3 totals 14 residues. CDR3 sequence: CASSFDRDDYGYTF. CDR3 bases: TGTGCCAGCAGCTTCGACAGGGACGACTATGGCTACACCTTC.

The J gene is TRBJ2-7, the V gene TRBV30, with D perhaps TRBD1 or TRBD2 (6 bases each). Germline assignment: CDR1 GTSNPN and CDR2 SVGIG (reference sequence). V was cut by 0 bases and J by 6 bases, with 15 bases left in between. CDR3 length: 14 amino acids. This chain's CDR3 is CAWSVHGGPSEQYF. The CDR3 DNA is TGTGCCTGGAGTGTACACGGGGGCCCGAGCGAGCAGTACTTC.

The table lists this clone with a few counts. V gene TRBV4-3 combines with J gene TRBJ1-2; D remains ambiguous. CDR1 and CDR2 (germline): LGHNA, YSLEER. V was clipped by 0 bases and J by 3 bases, with 11 bases between them. This CDR3 region has 15 residues. Here the CDR3 DNA reads TGCGCCAGCAGCCAAGATCTGGGCCGATACTATGGCTACACCTTC. Translation gives CASSQDLGRYYGYTF.

The rearrangement uses TRBV30 and TRBJ1-2; D unclear. The length of the CDR3 is 13 residues. Germline-derived CDR1 and CDR2 are GTSNPN and SVGIG (reference sequence). The ends were cut back, 2 bases at V and 4 bases at J, with 11 bases in the middle. The CDR3 DNA is TGTGCCTGGAGTAACACACCCAGCTATGGCTACACCTTC. This translates into CAWSNTPSYGYTF.

In this sample, this clone turned up a few times. V gene TRBV29-1 combines with J gene TRBJ2-5; unclear D gene. This CDR3 contains 13 residues. Germline V lookup: CDR1 SQVTM, CDR2 ANQGSEA. V shed 5 bases and J shed 1 base, with 11 bases lying between them. CDR3 sequence reads: CSVRSEPQETQYF. CDR3 in DNA: TGCAGCGTTCGTTCGGAGCCCCAAGAGACCCAGTACTTC.

This clone appeared a few times. This sample includes further DNA sequences coding for the same CDR3. The gene calls are TRBV29-1 and TRBJ1-2; weak D call: TRBD1 (5 bases). Per germline, CDR1 SQVTM and CDR2 ANQGSEA. The CDR3 spans 11 residues. Deletions cut 2 bases from V and 6 bases from J, with 7 bases between. The CDR3 sequence: CSVERGNGYTF. In nucleotides, the CDR3 is TGCAGCGTTGAAAGGGGAAATGGCTACACCTTC.

V and J are TRBV19 and TRBJ1-2; the D gene is possibly TRBD1 (5 bases). Trimming removed 5 bases at V and 8 bases at J, with 21 bases between. Germline V gives CDR1 LNHDA, CDR2 SQIVND (reference sequence). The CDR3 length is 15 residues. The CDR3 nucleotides are TGTGCCAGTAGTCCAACCGGGACCGAAACTCGGGGCTACACCTTC. Translated, it gives CASSPTGTETRGYTF.

The V and J genes are TRBV29-1 and TRBJ2-7; TRBD1 matches at 10 bases. Germline trimming cut 4 bases from V and 2 bases from J; bases unmatched to any gene: 5. Per germline, CDR1 SQVTM and CDR2 ANQGSEA. This CDR3 comprises 14 residues. CDR3 region: CSVVWTGGTYEQYF. CDR3 sequence (DNA): TGCAGCGTTGTTTGGACAGGGGGAACCTACGAGCAGTACTTC.

The rearrangement uses TRBV29-1 and TRBJ2-6; D tentatively reads TRBD1 or TRBD2 (6 bases each). The V end lost 1 base, the J end lost 1 base, and 17 bases lay between the germline ends. Germline assignment: CDR1 SQVTM and CDR2 ANQGSEA. The CDR3 extends over 18 amino acids. The CDR3 is CSVEGSPGDKSGANVLTF. The CDR3 nucleotides read TGCAGCGTTGAAGGATCACCGGGGGACAAGTCTGGGGCCAACGTCCTGACTTTC. The complete variable domain, with remaining parts taken from reference TRBV29-1 and TRBJ2-6, reads SAVISQKPSRDICQRGTSLTIQCQVDSQVTMMFWYRQQPGQSLTLIATANQGSEATYESGFVIDKFPISRPNLTFSTLTVSNMSPEDSSIYLCSVEGSPGDKSGANVLTFGAGSRLTVL.